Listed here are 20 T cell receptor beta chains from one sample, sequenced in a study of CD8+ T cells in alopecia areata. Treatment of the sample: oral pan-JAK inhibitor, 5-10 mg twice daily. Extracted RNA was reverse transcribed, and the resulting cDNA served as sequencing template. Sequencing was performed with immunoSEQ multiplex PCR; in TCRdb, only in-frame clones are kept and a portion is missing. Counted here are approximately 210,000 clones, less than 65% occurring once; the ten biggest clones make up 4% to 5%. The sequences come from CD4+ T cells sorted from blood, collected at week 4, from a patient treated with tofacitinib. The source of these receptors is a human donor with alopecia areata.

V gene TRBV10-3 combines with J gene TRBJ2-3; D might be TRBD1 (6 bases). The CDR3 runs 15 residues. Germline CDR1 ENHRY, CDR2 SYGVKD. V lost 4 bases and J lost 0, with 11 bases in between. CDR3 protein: CAISGRTVSTDTQYF. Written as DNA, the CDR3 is TGTGCCATCAGTGGAAGGACAGTTAGCACAGATACGCAGTATTTT.

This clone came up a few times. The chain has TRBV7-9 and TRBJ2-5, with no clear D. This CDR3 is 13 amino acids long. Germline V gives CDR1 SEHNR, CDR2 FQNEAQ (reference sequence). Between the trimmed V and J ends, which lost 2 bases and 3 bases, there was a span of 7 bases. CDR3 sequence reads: CASSLNQKETQYF. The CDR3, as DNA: TGTGCCAGCAGCTTAAATCAGAAAGAGACCCAGTACTTC.

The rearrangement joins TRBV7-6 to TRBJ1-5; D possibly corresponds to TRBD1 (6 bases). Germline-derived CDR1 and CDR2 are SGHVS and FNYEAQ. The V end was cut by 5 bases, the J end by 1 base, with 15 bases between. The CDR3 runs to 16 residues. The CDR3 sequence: CASSPTGGWSNQPQHF. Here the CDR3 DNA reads TGTGCCAGCAGCCCGACTGGGGGCTGGAGCAATCAGCCCCAGCATTTT.

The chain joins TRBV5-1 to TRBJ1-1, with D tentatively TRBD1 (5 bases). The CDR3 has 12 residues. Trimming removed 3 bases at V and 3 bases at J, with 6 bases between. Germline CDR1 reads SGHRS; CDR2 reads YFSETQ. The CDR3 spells CASSSGDTEAFF. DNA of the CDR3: TGCGCCAGCAGCTCGGGGGACACTGAAGCTTTCTTT.

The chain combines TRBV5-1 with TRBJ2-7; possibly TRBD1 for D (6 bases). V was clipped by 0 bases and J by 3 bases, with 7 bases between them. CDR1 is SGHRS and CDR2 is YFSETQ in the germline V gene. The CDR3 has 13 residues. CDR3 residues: CASSLEQGYEQYF. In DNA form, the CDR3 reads TGCGCCAGCAGCTTGGAACAGGGCTACGAGCAGTACTTC.

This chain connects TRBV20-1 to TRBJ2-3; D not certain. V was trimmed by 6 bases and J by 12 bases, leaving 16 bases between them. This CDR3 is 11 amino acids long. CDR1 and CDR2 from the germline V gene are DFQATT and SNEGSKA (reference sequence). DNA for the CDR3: TGCAGTGCCCAGGATGGCTACCCCCAGTATTTT. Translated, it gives CSAQDGYPQYF.

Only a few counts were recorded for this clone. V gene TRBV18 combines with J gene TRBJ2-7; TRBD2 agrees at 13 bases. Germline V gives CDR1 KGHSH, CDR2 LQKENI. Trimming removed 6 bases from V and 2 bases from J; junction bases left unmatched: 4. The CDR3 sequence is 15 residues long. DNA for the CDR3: TGTGCCAGCTCGTCAACTAGCGGGGGGGCCTACGAGCAGTACTTC. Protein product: CASSSTSGGAYEQYF.

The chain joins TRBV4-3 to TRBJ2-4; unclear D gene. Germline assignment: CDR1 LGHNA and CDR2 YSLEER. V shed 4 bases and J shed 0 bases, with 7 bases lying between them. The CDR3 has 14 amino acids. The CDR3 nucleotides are TGCGCCAGCAGCCCGGCAGTAGCCAAAAACATTCAGTACTTC. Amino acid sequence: CASSPAVAKNIQYF.

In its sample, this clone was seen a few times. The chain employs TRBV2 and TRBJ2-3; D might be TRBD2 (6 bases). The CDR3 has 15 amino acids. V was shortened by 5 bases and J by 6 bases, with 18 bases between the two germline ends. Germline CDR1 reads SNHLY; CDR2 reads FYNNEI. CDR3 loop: CASSFGGEHEDTQYF. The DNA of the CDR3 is TGTGCCAGCAGTTTCGGCGGGGAACATGAGGATACGCAGTATTTT.

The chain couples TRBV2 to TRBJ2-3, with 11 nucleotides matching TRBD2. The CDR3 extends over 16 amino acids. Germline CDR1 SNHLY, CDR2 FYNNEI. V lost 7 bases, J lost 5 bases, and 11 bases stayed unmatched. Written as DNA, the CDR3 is TGTGCCAGCACCTGGAGACTAGCGGGGTCGGGAGATACGCAGTATTTT. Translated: CASTWRLAGSGDTQYF.

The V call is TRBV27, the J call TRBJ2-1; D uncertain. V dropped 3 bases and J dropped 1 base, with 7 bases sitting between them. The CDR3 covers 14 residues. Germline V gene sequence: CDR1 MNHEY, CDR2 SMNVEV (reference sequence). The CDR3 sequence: CASSFGQSYNEQFF. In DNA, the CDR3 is TGTGCCAGCAGTTTTGGGCAGTCCTACAATGAGCAGTTCTTC.

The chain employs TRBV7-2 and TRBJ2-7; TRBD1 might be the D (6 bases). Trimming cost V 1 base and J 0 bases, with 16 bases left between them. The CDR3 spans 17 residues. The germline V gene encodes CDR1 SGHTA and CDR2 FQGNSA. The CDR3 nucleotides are TGTGCCAGCAGCTTAGTCGCCGGGGCAGGGGCCTCCTACGAGCAGTACTTC. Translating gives CASSLVAGAGASYEQYF. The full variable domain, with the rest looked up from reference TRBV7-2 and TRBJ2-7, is GAGVSQSPSNKVTEKGKDVELRCDPISGHTALYWYRQSLGQGLEFLIYFQGNSAPDKSGLPSDRFSAERTGGSVSTLTIQRTQQEDSAVYLCASSLVAGAGASYEQYFGPGTRLTVT.

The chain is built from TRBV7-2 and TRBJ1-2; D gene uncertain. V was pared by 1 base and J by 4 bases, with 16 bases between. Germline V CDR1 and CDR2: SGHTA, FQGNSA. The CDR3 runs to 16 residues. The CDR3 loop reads CASSLGSAKLGYGYTF. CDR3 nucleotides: TGTGCCAGCAGCTTAGGATCAGCAAAACTCGGCTATGGCTACACCTTC.

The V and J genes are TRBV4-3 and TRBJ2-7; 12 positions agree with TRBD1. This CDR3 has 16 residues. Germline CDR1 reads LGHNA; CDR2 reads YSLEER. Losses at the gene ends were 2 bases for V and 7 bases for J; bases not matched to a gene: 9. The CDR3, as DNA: TGCGCCAGCAGCCAACATCCGGGACAGGGGGCAAGGGAGCAGTACTTC. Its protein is CASSQHPGQGAREQYF.

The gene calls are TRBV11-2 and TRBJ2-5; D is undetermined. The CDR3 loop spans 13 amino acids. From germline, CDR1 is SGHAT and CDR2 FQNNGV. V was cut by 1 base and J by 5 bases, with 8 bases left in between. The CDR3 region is CASSLAMRETQYF. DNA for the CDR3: TGTGCCAGCAGCTTAGCCATGCGGGAGACCCAGTACTTC. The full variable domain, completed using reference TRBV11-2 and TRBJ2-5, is EAGVAQSPRYKIIEKRQSVAFWCNPISGHATLYWYQQILGQGPKLLIQFQNNGVVDDSQLPKDRFSAERLKGVDSTLKIQPAKLEDSAVYLCASSLAMRETQYFGPGTRLLVL.

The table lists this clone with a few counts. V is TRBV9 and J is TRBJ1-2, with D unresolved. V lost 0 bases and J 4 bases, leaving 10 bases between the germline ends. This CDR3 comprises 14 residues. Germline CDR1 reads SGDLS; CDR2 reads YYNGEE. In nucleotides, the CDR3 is TGTGCCAGCAGCGTAGGAATGGGAGGCTATGGCTACACCTTC. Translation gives CASSVGMGGYGYTF.

The CDR3, as DNA: TGTGCCCTCCAACCTAACTATGGCTACACCTTC. Translating it yields CALQPNYGYTF. The chain has TRBV21-1 and TRBJ1-2. TRBV21-1 is an annotated pseudogene. The CDR3 totals 11 residues.

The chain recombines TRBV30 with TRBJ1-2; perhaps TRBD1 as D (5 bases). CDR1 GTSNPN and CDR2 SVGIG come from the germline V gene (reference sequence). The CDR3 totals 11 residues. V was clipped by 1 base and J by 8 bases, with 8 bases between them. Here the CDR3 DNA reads TGTGCCTGGAGTGGAGGGGTAGGCTACACCTTC. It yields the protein CAWSGGVGYTF.

The CDR3, as DNA: TGTGCCACCAGCAGAGAGACAGGGCTCTATGGCTACACCTTC. This translates into CATSRETGLYGYTF. The chain combines TRBV15 with TRBJ1-2, with 7 nucleotides matching TRBD1. This CDR3 spans 14 amino acids. The germline gives CDR1 LNHNV, CDR2 YYDKDF (reference sequence). The V gene end was trimmed by 0 bases and the J gene end by 4 bases; junction bases not matched to a gene: 2.

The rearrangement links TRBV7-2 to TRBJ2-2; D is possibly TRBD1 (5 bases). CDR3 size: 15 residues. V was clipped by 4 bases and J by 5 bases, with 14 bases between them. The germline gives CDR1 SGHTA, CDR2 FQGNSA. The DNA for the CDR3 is TGTGCCAGCAGCTCCCAAGGGGCCCTGACCGGGGAGCTGTTTTTT. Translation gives CASSSQGALTGELFF.